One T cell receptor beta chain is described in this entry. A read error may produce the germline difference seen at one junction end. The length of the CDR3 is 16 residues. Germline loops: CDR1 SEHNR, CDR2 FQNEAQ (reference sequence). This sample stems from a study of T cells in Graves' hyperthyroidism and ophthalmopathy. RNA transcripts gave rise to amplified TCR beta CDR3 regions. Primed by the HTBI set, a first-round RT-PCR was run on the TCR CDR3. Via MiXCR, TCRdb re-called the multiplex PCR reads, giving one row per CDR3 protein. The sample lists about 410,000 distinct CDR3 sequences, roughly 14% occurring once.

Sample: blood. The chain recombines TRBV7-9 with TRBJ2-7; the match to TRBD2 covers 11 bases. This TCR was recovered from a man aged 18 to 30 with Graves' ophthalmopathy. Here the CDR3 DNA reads TGTGCCAGCAGCTCGTCTAGCGGGGGGTGTTCCTGCGAGCAGTACTTC. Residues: CASSSSSGGCSCEQYF. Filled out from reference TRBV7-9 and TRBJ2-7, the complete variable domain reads DTGVSQNPRHKITKRGQNVTFRCDPISEHNRLYWYRQTLGQGPEFLTYFQNEAQLEKSRLLSDRFSAERPKGSFSTLEIQRTEQGDSAMYLCASSSSSGGCSCEQYFGPGTRLTVT.